These 24 T cell receptor beta chains were all obtained from the same sample, sequenced in a study of OX40 agonist ivuxolimab in advanced cancers. The library relied on the immunoSEQ multiplex PCR assay. As stored in TCRdb, this immuneACCESS dataset retains in-frame rearrangements with V and J assigned. A fraction of the clones does not appear; measured against another copy, unresolved V genes explain less than half of the discrepancy, and the remainder lacks a known reason. In this sample the table shows 66,000 or so clones, about 85% of which occur a single time. The biggest ten clones account for just over 2% of the sample. The sequencing used CD4+ or CD8+ T cells sorted from blood, collected in a trial of the OX40 agonist ivuxolimab. These receptors originate from an adult with an advanced solid tumor such as melanoma, head and neck, liver or kidney cancer.

There are a few counts of this clone. The genes are TRBV6-5 and TRBJ1-2; D may be TRBD1 (5 bases). V gave up 0 bases and J gave up 3 bases, with 5 bases separating them. This CDR3 is built from 13 residues. CDR1 and CDR2 from the germline V gene are MNHEY and SVGAGI. The DNA for the CDR3 is TGTGCCAGCAGTTACTCGGGGGACTATGGCTACACCTTC. This codes for CASSYSGDYGYTF.

The CDR3 loop reads CASSSKPGTSGSTDTQYF. DNA for the CDR3: TGCGCCAGCAGCTCAAAACCCGGGACTAGCGGGAGCACAGATACGCAGTATTTT. The chain employs TRBV5-1 and TRBJ2-3; 12 bases align to TRBD2. CDR1 is SGHRS and CDR2 is YFSETQ in the germline V gene. The CDR3 runs to 18 residues. J lost 0 bases, V lost 3 bases, and 8 bases had no gene match.

This clone was detected only once. This sequence joins TRBV10-3 and TRBJ2-1; 9 positions agree with TRBD2. Germline lookup yields CDR1 ENHRY and CDR2 SYGVKD. The CDR3 has 15 amino acids. The junction had 11 bases not matched to a gene; V was cut back by 6 bases and J by 8 bases. CDR3 coding DNA: TGTGCCATCAGGGAGGGTGGCGGGGGGGCCGATGAGCAGTTCTTC. Translation gives CAIREGGGGADEQFF.

V usage is TRBV30 and J usage is TRBJ1-5; no reliable D call. Germline CDR1 is GTSNPN and CDR2 is SVGIG (reference sequence). The CDR3 contains 12 residues. V was pared by 1 base and J by 3 bases, with 4 bases between. The DNA for the CDR3 is TGTGCCTGGAGTGGACCCAATCAGCCCCAGCATTTT. It codes for CAWSGPNQPQHF. Full variable domain (outside the CDR3, taken from reference TRBV30 and TRBJ1-5): SQTIHQWPATLVQPVGSPLSLECTVEGTSNPNLYWYRQAAGRGLQLLFYSVGIGQISSEVPQNLSASRPQDRQFILSSKKLLLSDSGFYLCAWSGPNQPQHFGDGTRLSIL.

This CDR3 reads CASSSLAGQDEQYF. DNA for the CDR3: TGCGCCAGCAGCTCTTTAGCGGGACAGGACGAGCAGTACTTC. This rearrangement joins TRBV5-1 to TRBJ2-7, with D perhaps being TRBD1 or TRBD2 (8 bases each). The CDR3 length is 14 residues. V was clipped by 3 bases and J by 5 bases, with 15 bases between them. Germline V gene lookup returns CDR1 SGHRS and CDR2 YFSETQ.

The rearrangement joins TRBV7-2 to TRBJ2-5, with D possibly matching TRBD1 (6 bases). Germline loops: CDR1 SGHTA, CDR2 FQGNSA. V shed 5 bases and J shed 3 bases, with 10 bases lying between them. The CDR3 covers 13 residues. CDR3 nucleotides: TGTGCCAGCAGCCGGACAGAAAAAGAGACCCAGTACTTC. This translates into CASSRTEKETQYF.

The V call is TRBV5-1, the J call TRBJ2-1, with 11 positions matching TRBD2. The CDR3 has 16 amino acids. Germline lookup yields CDR1 SGHRS and CDR2 YFSETQ. V gave up 0 bases and J gave up 6 bases; unmatched junction bases: 5. The CDR3 DNA reads as TGCGCCAGCAGCTTGGTACTAGCGGGAGCTACCAATGAGCAGTTCTTC. Translating gives CASSLVLAGATNEQFF. The variable domain in full, with the rest retrieved from reference TRBV5-1 and TRBJ2-1, is KAGVTQTPRYLIKTRGQQVTLSCSPISGHRSVSWYQQTPGQGLQFLFEYFSETQRNKGNFPGRFSGRQFSNSRSEMNVSTLELGDSALYLCASSLVLAGATNEQFFGPGTRLTVL.

The chain joins TRBV4-3 to TRBJ2-2; 10 bases fit TRBD1. With 3 bases clipped from V and 7 bases from J, the junction kept 8 bases outside the gene matches. The CDR3 is 16 amino acids. CDR1 and CDR2 (germline): LGHNA, YSLEER. CDR3 DNA sequence: TGCGCCAGCAGCCAGAGTTTGACAGGGGGCAACGGGGAGCTGTTTTTT. Its translation is CASSQSLTGGNGELFF.

This sequence joins TRBV27 and TRBJ2-1; D may be TRBD1 (5 bases). The CDR3 is 12 amino acids. V shed 0 bases and J shed 11 bases, with 8 bases lying between them. Germline CDR1 is MNHEY and CDR2 is SMNVEV (reference sequence). Here the CDR3 reads CASSLSQGQQFF. The CDR3 DNA sequence: TGTGCCAGCAGTTTATCGCAGGGTCAGCAGTTCTTC.

V gene TRBV7-8 combines with J gene TRBJ2-7; the D is unclear. The V and J ends lost 1 base and 2 bases respectively, with 9 bases between them. This CDR3 spans 14 amino acids. Germline V gene sequence: CDR1 SGHVS, CDR2 FQNEAQ. As DNA, the CDR3 is TGTGCCAGCAGCTTAGGGGGAAAAACCTACGAGCAGTACTTC. Translated, it gives CASSLGGKTYEQYF.

J is TRBJ1-4 and V is TRBV7-9, with a weak D call TRBD1 (6 bases). This CDR3 is built from 15 residues. CDR1 and CDR2 from the germline V gene are SEHNR and FQNEAQ (reference sequence). The germline V and J ends were trimmed by 2 bases and 7 bases, with 14 bases remaining between them. This CDR3 is CASSLMSGDGEKLFF. CDR3 sequence (DNA): TGTGCCAGCAGCTTAATGTCAGGGGACGGTGAAAAACTGTTTTTT. Full variable domain (remainder filled in from reference TRBV7-9 and TRBJ1-4): DTGVSQNPRHKITKRGQNVTFRCDPISEHNRLYWYRQTLGQGPEFLTYFQNEAQLEKSRLLSDRFSAERPKGSFSTLEIQRTEQGDSAMYLCASSLMSGDGEKLFFGSGTQLSVL.

The chain is built from TRBV5-4 and TRBJ2-5; 11 nucleotides align to TRBD2. V gave up 2 bases and J gave up 4 bases; unmatched junction bases: 13. The CDR3 spans 18 residues. The germline gives CDR1 SGHNT, CDR2 YYREEE (reference sequence). CDR3 protein: CASSFRLAGGVGSETQYF. Written as DNA, the CDR3 is TGTGCCAGCAGCTTCAGGCTAGCGGGAGGAGTAGGTTCAGAGACCCAGTACTTC.

This sequence joins TRBV27 and TRBJ1-1, with D hard to call. Germline V lookup: CDR1 MNHEY, CDR2 SMNVEV (reference sequence). This CDR3 comprises 15 residues. Trimming stripped 8 bases from V and 0 bases from J, with 16 bases between. The CDR3 here is CASAPDLTMNTEAFF. Here the CDR3 DNA reads TGTGCCAGCGCCCCGGACCTTACGATGAACACTGAAGCTTTCTTT.

The chain has TRBV7-2 and TRBJ1-3; D gene uncertain. This CDR3 has 14 residues. Between the trimmed V and J ends, which lost 3 bases and 4 bases, there was a span of 10 bases. Germline V gene data show CDR1 as SGHTA and CDR2 as FQGNSA. CDR3 amino acids: CASSLGGSGNTIYF. The CDR3 DNA reads as TGTGCCAGCAGCTTGGGTGGATCCGGAAACACCATATATTTT.

This chain links TRBV10-2 with TRBJ1-3; 8 bases line up with TRBD1. Germline assignment: CDR1 WSHSY and CDR2 SAAADI. The CDR3 has 13 residues. With 7 bases clipped from V and 2 bases from J, the junction kept 1 base outside the gene matches. CDR3 sequence reads: CASMDRAGNTIYF. The CDR3 DNA sequence: TGCGCCAGCATGGACAGGGCTGGAAACACCATATATTTT.

There are a few counts of this clone. The chain's CDR3 is CASSWGGTSGNSYNEQFF. CDR3 in DNA: TGCGCCAGCAGCTGGGGAGGGACTAGCGGTAACTCCTACAATGAGCAGTTCTTC. J is TRBJ2-1 and V is TRBV4-1; TRBD2 aligns across 11 bases. CDR1 and CDR2 from the germline V gene are MGHRA and YSYEKL. This CDR3 has 18 amino acids. J was trimmed by 0 bases and V by 5 bases; bases with no gene match: 9.

The chain couples TRBV7-8 to TRBJ2-5; D is ambiguous. The tail of the sequence fits TRBJ2-7 better, so the J call may be wrong. The CDR3 has 13 amino acids. Germline CDR1 is SGHVS and CDR2 is FQNEAQ. The CDR3 DNA is TGTGCCAGCAGCACGCGGCCTTCCTACGAGCAGTACTTC. Its protein product is CASSTRPSYEQYF.

This clone has just one count. The chain combines TRBV18 with TRBJ2-7, with D tentatively TRBD2 (5 bases). CDR1 KGHSH and CDR2 LQKENI come from the germline V gene. The CDR3 is 15 residues long. V was trimmed by 4 bases and J by 6 bases, leaving 19 bases between them. This CDR3 reads CASSQTTPRSGEQYF. The CDR3 DNA reads as TGTGCCAGCTCACAAACAACGCCGAGGAGCGGCGAGCAGTACTTC.

The CDR3 DNA is TGCAGCGTCGCGGGGGCGGCCTACGAGCAGTACTTC. Translation: CSVAGAAYEQYF. The chain recombines TRBV29-1 with TRBJ2-7, with D possibly matching TRBD2 (7 bases). The length of the CDR3 is 12 residues. Germline lookup yields CDR1 SQVTM and CDR2 ANQGSEA. The V gene lost 6 bases and the J gene lost 2 bases, with 11 bases spanning the gap.

This clone has just one count. V gene TRBV10-3 combines with J gene TRBJ2-6; D possibly corresponds to TRBD2 (6 bases). The CDR3 is 15 residues long. V lost 9 bases to trimming and J lost 0 bases, with 12 bases between them. Germline V gives CDR1 ENHRY, CDR2 SYGVKD. In DNA form, the CDR3 reads TGTGCCATAGCTAGCGCCTACTCTGGGGCCAACGTCCTGACTTTC. It is translated as CAIASAYSGANVLTF.

The chain combines TRBV5-4 with TRBJ2-1; D may be TRBD2 (5 bases). This CDR3 is 15 amino acids long. The V end lost 2 bases, the J end lost 0 bases, and 9 bases lay between the germline ends. Germline loops: CDR1 SGHNT, CDR2 YYREEE (reference sequence). The CDR3 sequence: CASSLGSVSYNEQFF. The CDR3 DNA sequence: TGTGCCAGCAGCTTAGGTAGCGTCTCCTACAATGAGCAGTTCTTC.

In the case of this clone: The same CDR3 arises from other DNA sequences in this sample as well. V is TRBV6-5 and J is TRBJ1-1, with 8 bases identical to TRBD1. This CDR3 region has 14 residues. Per the germline V gene, CDR1 is MNHEY and CDR2 is SVGAGI. The V gene end was trimmed by 6 bases and the J gene end by 0 bases; junction bases not matched to a gene: 3. The CDR3: CASSQTGVNTEAFF. The CDR3 nucleotides read TGTGCCAGCAGCCAGACAGGGGTGAACACTGAAGCTTTCTTT.

The V call is TRBV2, the J call TRBJ2-1; 9 bases agree with TRBD1. Trimming removed 6 bases from V and 2 bases from J; junction bases left unmatched: 5. Germline V gene lookup returns CDR1 SNHLY and CDR2 FYNNEI. The CDR3 loop spans 15 amino acids. DNA of the CDR3: TGTGCCAGCAGATGGGGACAGGGTGCCTACAATGAGCAGTTCTTC. Its translation is CASRWGQGAYNEQFF.

The chain joins TRBV4-3 to TRBJ2-1; D is unresolved. CDR3 size: 14 residues. Germline-derived CDR1 and CDR2 are LGHNA and YSLEER. The V gene lost 3 bases and the J gene lost 6 bases, with 12 bases spanning the gap. The CDR3, as DNA: TGCGCCAGCAGCCAGCCGGAAAAGGGCAATGAGCAGTTCTTC. Amino acids: CASSQPEKGNEQFF.